One sample yielded the 21 T cell receptor beta chains listed below, sequenced in a study of T cells in Graves' hyperthyroidism and ophthalmopathy. Amplification of TCR beta CDR3 regions was performed using RNA transcripts as template. The HTBI primer set was used in a first-round RT-PCR of the TCR CDR3. Via MiXCR, TCRdb re-called the multiplex PCR reads, giving one row per CDR3 protein. Of around 520,000 distinct CDR3 sequences detected, approximately 15% appear once; the ten largest clones hold over 15%. Sequencing was done on a sample of blood. Receptor source: a woman younger than 35 with Graves' hyperthyroidism.

This clonotype was observed many times. At one end, the junction sequence differs from germline, possibly due to a read error. The V and J genes are TRBV20-1 and TRBJ1-2, with D uncertain. Germline assignment: CDR1 DFQATT and CDR2 SNEGSKA (reference sequence). The CDR3 has 13 amino acids. The CDR3 region is CRAQTGPGYGYTF. The CDR3 nucleotides are TGCCGTGCTCAGACTGGACCTGGCTATGGCTACACCTTC.

The chain joins TRBV29-1 to TRBJ2-7; tentative D call: TRBD1 (5 bases). Germline lookup yields CDR1 SQVTM and CDR2 ANQGSEA. This CDR3 comprises 12 residues. The germline V and J ends were trimmed by 4 bases and 6 bases, with 13 bases remaining between them. The CDR3 region is CSVGGSGAEQYF. CDR3 in DNA: TGCAGCGTTGGTGGCAGTGGGGCCGAGCAGTACTTC.

The V gene is TRBV6-1, the J gene TRBJ2-5; the match to TRBD1 covers 7 bases. The germline V gene has CDR1 MNHNS and CDR2 SASEGT. There are 16 residues in the CDR3. The V segment lost 5 bases and the J segment 1 base; nucleotides outside the gene matches: 10. CDR3 nucleotide sequence: TGTGCCAGCAGTACGACCGACAGGGCGTTCCAAGAGACCCAGTACTTC. This encodes CASSTTDRAFQETQYF.

About this clonotype itself: With a much larger clone just one base away, this may be a read error. The chain combines TRBV3-1 with TRBJ2-7, with a tentative D call TRBD2 (5 bases). CDR1 LGHDT and CDR2 YNNKEL come from the germline V gene (reference sequence). V dropped 4 bases and J dropped 1 base, with 14 bases sitting between them. This CDR3 contains 15 residues. CDR3 region: CASSPSPRESYEQYF. CDR3 nucleotide sequence: TGTGCCAGCAGCCCCAGCCCGAGGGAATCCTACGAGCAGTACTTC.

Ten or more counts support this clonotype. The genes are TRBV30 and TRBJ2-1, with TRBD2 identical over 12 bases. Trimming cost V 0 bases and J 9 bases; bases outside gene matches: 6. Germline values: CDR1 GTSNPN, CDR2 SVGIG (reference sequence). The CDR3 runs to 15 residues. The CDR3 nucleotides are TGTGCCTGGAGTGTACTACTAGCGGGAGGTGGTGAGCAGTTCTTC. It specifies CAWSVLLAGGGEQFF.

This clonotype was seen at least ten times. The chain combines TRBV7-9 with TRBJ1-4; D call uncertain. This CDR3 is built from 12 residues. In germline, CDR1 is SEHNR, CDR2 FQNEAQ (reference sequence). With 2 bases removed from V and 5 bases from J, the gap between germline ends came to 3 bases. This CDR3 is CASSLLNEKLFF. The DNA of the CDR3 is TGTGCCAGCAGCTTACTAAATGAAAAACTGTTTTTT.

DNA for the CDR3: TGCAGTGGAGCAATCGGACTCTATGGCTACACCTTC. Translation gives CSGAIGLYGYTF. This chain uses TRBV20-1 with TRBJ1-2; D not certain. CDR3 length: 12 residues. The V end lost 7 bases, the J end lost 4 bases, and 13 bases lay between the germline ends. The V gene's germline CDR1 is DFQATT and CDR2 SNEGSKA (reference sequence).

This clonotype was found a few times. The rearrangement joins TRBV14 to TRBJ2-2, with D unclear. Trimming shortened V by 4 bases and J by 1 base, and 10 bases separated the two germline ends. The germline V gene has CDR1 SGHDN and CDR2 FVKESK. This CDR3 region has 15 residues. The CDR3 here is CASSPQVGNTGELFF. The CDR3 DNA sequence: TGTGCCAGCAGCCCCCAGGTTGGGAACACCGGGGAGCTGTTTTTT.

This clonotype was recorded at least ten times. The rearrangement uses TRBV10-3 and TRBJ2-2; D possibly corresponds to TRBD1 (5 bases). The CDR3 is 14 amino acids. Trimming stripped 8 bases from V and 3 bases from J, with 13 bases between. Germline lookup yields CDR1 ENHRY and CDR2 SYGVKD. Here the CDR3 DNA reads TGTGCCATCGGGGCGGCTAGGGACACCGGGGAGCTGTTTTTT. Translating it yields CAIGAARDTGELFF.

The table lists this clonotype with a few counts. Being one base from a much bigger clone, this may be a read error. The CDR3 DNA is TGCGCCAGCAGCGGCAGCGGTACCTCCTACGAGCAGTACTTC. It translates to CASSGSGTSYEQYF. The V and J genes are TRBV5-1 and TRBJ2-7, with a tentative D call TRBD2 (5 bases). The germline V and J ends were trimmed by 4 bases and 0 bases, with 11 bases remaining between them. The CDR3 is made up of 14 amino acids. Germline loops: CDR1 SGHRS, CDR2 YFSETQ.

This clonotype was recorded once. A much larger clone lies one base from this, so it may be a read error. V usage is TRBV19 and J usage is TRBJ2-5; possibly TRBD2 for D (6 bases). CDR1 is LNHDA and CDR2 is SQIVND in the germline V gene (reference sequence). The CDR3 has 15 amino acids. CDR3 in amino acids: CAGSLGTHIQETQYF. Written as DNA, the CDR3 is TGTGCCGGTAGTCTCGGGACTCACATTCAAGAGACCCAGTACTTC.

There are many counts of this clonotype. The chain links TRBV29-1 to TRBJ1-2, with no clear D. CDR1 and CDR2 from the germline V gene are SQVTM and ANQGSEA. CDR3 size: 11 residues. The V gene lost 3 bases and the J gene lost 9 bases, with 11 bases spanning the gap. The CDR3 nucleotides are TGCAGCGTTGATACGGCTTGGAGCTACACCTTC. Protein sequence: CSVDTAWSYTF.

This clonotype came up many times. The chain recombines TRBV5-5 with TRBJ2-1, with unresolved D. Trimming left V 0 bases short and J 6 bases short, with 16 bases between. The CDR3 spans 16 residues. Germline lookup yields CDR1 SGHKS and CDR2 YYEKEE (reference sequence). The CDR3 nucleotides read TGTGCCAGCAGCTTGGCCAGTATGGTGGCCCTCAATGAGCAGTTCTTC. Translating gives CASSLASMVALNEQFF.

This clonotype was observed a few times. V is TRBV9 and J is TRBJ1-1, with D hard to call. The CDR3 extends over 14 amino acids. CDR1 is SGDLS, CDR2 YYNGEE, per germline. Trimming shortened V by 7 bases and J by 1 base, and 14 bases separated the two germline ends. The CDR3 DNA is TGTGCCAGCGGGCGAGGTCCTACGAACACTGAAGCTTTCTTT. Its translation: CASGRGPTNTEAFF. Filled out from reference TRBV9 and TRBJ1-1, the complete variable domain reads DSGVTQTPKHLITATGQRVTLRCSPRSGDLSVYWYQQSLDQGLQFLIQYYNGEERAKGNILERFSAQQFPDLHSELNLSSLELGDSALYFCASGRGPTNTEAFFGQGTRLTVV.

This clonotype was seen many times. V is TRBV3-1 and J is TRBJ1-5; D ambiguous. Germline assignment: CDR1 LGHDT and CDR2 YNNKEL (reference sequence). CDR3 size: 13 residues. The germline V and J ends were trimmed by 1 base and 11 bases, with 12 bases remaining between them. DNA for the CDR3: TGTGCCAGCAGCCAAGGGTCCCAGAGGTCCCAGCATTTT. Translation gives CASSQGSQRSQHF.

The rearrangement links TRBV9 to TRBJ1-1, with a weak D call TRBD1 (5 bases). Germline V lookup: CDR1 SGDLS, CDR2 YYNGEE. This CDR3 region has 14 residues. Trimming pared 3 bases from V and 3 bases from J, leaving 12 bases between. CDR3 nucleotides: TGTGCCAGCAGCGCCGCATGGGGGGACACTGAAGCTTTCTTT. This codes for CASSAAWGDTEAFF.

This clonotype came up many times. V usage is TRBV14 and J usage is TRBJ2-5, with 9 bases aligning to TRBD2. The V segment lost 1 base and the J segment 5 bases; nucleotides outside the gene matches: 8. Looked up from germline, CDR1 is SGHDN and CDR2 is FVKESK. The CDR3 runs 16 residues. CDR3 loop: CASSQGVAGVWETQYF. Here the CDR3 DNA reads TGTGCCAGCAGCCAAGGAGTAGCGGGAGTATGGGAGACCCAGTACTTC. The whole variable domain, filled in from reference TRBV14 and TRBJ2-5, reads EAGVTQFPSHSVIEKGQTVTLRCDPISGHDNLYWYRRVMGKEIKFLLHFVKESKQDESGMPNNRFLAERTGGTYSTLKVQPAELEDSGVYFCASSQGVAGVWETQYFGPGTRLLVL.

Ten or more counts support this clonotype. This chain connects TRBV20-1 to TRBJ1-1; D perhaps matches TRBD1 (5 bases). The CDR3 contains 11 residues. The V end lost 0 bases, the J end lost 7 bases, and 6 bases lay between the germline ends. The germline V gene has CDR1 DFQATT and CDR2 SNEGSKA (reference sequence). Here the CDR3 DNA reads TGCAGTGCTAGAGAAGGGGTTGAAGCTTTCTTT. Translating gives CSAREGVEAFF.

This clonotype was seen at least ten times. The CDR3 DNA reads as TGTGCCAGCACCACCCTCGACAGGGAAGAGACCCAGTACTTC. Its protein is CASTTLDREETQYF. The rearrangement joins TRBV6-1 to TRBJ2-5, with TRBD1 matching 7 bases. This CDR3 region has 14 residues. The junction had 8 bases not matched to a gene; V was cut back by 7 bases and J by 3 bases. Germline V gene sequence: CDR1 MNHNS, CDR2 SASEGT.

The chain carries TRBV6-1 and TRBJ2-7, with TRBD2 matching over 8 bases. V lost 6 bases to trimming and J lost 3 bases; unmatched junction nucleotides: 4. The germline CDR1 and CDR2 sequences are MNHNS and SASEGT. This CDR3 has 13 amino acids. CDR3 sequence (DNA): TGTGCCAGCAGGGCGGGACTAGACTACGAGCAGTACGTC. It specifies CASRAGLDYEQYV.

Notes on this clonotype: A much more abundant neighbour one base away suggests this may be a read error. V is TRBV7-2 and J is TRBJ2-1, with 9 positions matching TRBD1. The DNA matches TRBJ2-7 better at its end, which makes the J call doubtful. Germline CDR1 SGHTA, CDR2 FQGNSA. This CDR3 comprises 15 residues. CDR3 sequence reads: CASSLAGTGYNEQYF. CDR3 coding DNA: TGTGCCAGCAGCTTAGCGGGGACAGGGTACAATGAGCAGTACTTC.